This entry features one T cell receptor beta chain sequence. The antigen is not known. The CDR3 length is 16 residues. Germline V CDR1 and CDR2: MGHDK, SYGVNS. Trimming took 3 bases from V and 3 from J, leaving 18 bases between them. This record comes from a study of cytomegalovirus exposure and HLA in healthy donors. The study's findings and limits: Most of the TCR beta V segments (in an earlier analysis) were productive either about 87% or about 30% of the time. Reported findings show TCR beta sequences accurately forecast HLA-A and HLA-B alleles in most subjects.

The PCR employed 60 Vbeta primers together with 13 Jbeta primers. Original methodology: Among the unique TCR beta chains that a later analysis counted, about 85 million in all, about 11 million were shared. Sequenced by immunoSEQ multiplex PCR; TCRdb stores in-frame clones only, minus some. V and J calls and clone size are copied from that table; D and trimming were computed from the DNA. The sample includes about 120,000 clones, roughly 66% seen only once; the top ten take 1.5%. V is TRBV25-1 and J is TRBJ2-7; weak D call: TRBD1 (5 bases). The sequencing sample was made of PBMCs. The clonotype originates from a man in his late teens or twenties in good health and CMV-seronegative. The CDR3, as DNA: TGTGCCAGCAGTGACAAACAGGAATTGAGTGACTACGAGCAGTACTTC. It translates to CASSDKQELSDYEQYF.